The next 23 T cell receptor beta chains were all read from a single sample in a study of cytomegalovirus exposure and HLA in healthy donors. PCR primers comprised 60 Vbeta and 13 Jbeta primers. TCRdb keeps only in-frame clones here, not all; method: immunoSEQ multiplex PCR. The sample holds around 120,000 clones, 70% to 85% seen once. The sequenced sample was PBMCs. The origin of the receptors is a woman aged 40 to 50 in good health and CMV-seronegative.

The chain joins TRBV6-6 to TRBJ1-2; D unresolved. The CDR3 length is 15 residues. V was clipped by 0 bases and J by 5 bases, with 13 bases between them. CDR1 is MNHNY, CDR2 SVGAGI, per germline (reference sequence). CDR3 sequence reads: CASSYSKSGIYGYTF. DNA of the CDR3: TGTGCCAGCAGTTACTCGAAATCCGGTATATATGGCTACACCTTC.

The chain joins TRBV28 to TRBJ1-4; D not certain. The V end was cut by 6 bases, the J end by 4 bases, with 15 bases between. There are 15 residues in the CDR3. CDR1 is MDHEN, CDR2 SYDVKM, per germline. The DNA for the CDR3 is TGTGCCAGCAGCCGGGGAGGAGGGCTTAATGAAAAACTGTTTTTT. This codes for CASSRGGGLNEKLFF.

The CDR3 nucleotides read TGTGCCAGCAGCGTAGGGGGACAGACCTACGAGCAGTACTTC. The encoded protein is CASSVGGQTYEQYF. The gene calls are TRBV9 and TRBJ2-7, with 7 bases identical to TRBD1. The CDR3 runs to 14 residues. V lost 0 bases, J lost 2 bases, and 2 bases stayed unmatched. Germline lookup yields CDR1 SGDLS and CDR2 YYNGEE.

V gene TRBV5-1 combines with J gene TRBJ2-5; 8 bases align to TRBD1. V shed 4 bases, J shed 1 base, and the junction held 6 bases outside the gene matches. The CDR3 is 15 residues long. Germline loops: CDR1 SGHRS, CDR2 YFSETQ. In nucleotides, the CDR3 is TGCGCCAGCAGCCAGGACAGGGTAATCCAAGAGACCCAGTACTTC. Translating gives CASSQDRVIQETQYF.

This chain links TRBV7-9 with TRBJ2-7, with 7 bases identical to TRBD1. V shed 7 bases and J 4 bases; nucleotides not matched to a gene: 19. This CDR3 is 17 amino acids long. Germline values: CDR1 SEHNR, CDR2 FQNEAQ (reference sequence). This CDR3 is CASTDLPGQTVLYEQYF. As DNA, the CDR3 is TGTGCCAGCACCGACCTTCCGGGACAGACGGTATTATACGAGCAGTACTTC.

The rearrangement joins TRBV28 to TRBJ2-7; 8 bases are a match to TRBD2. J lost 0 bases, V lost 5 bases, and 9 bases had no gene match. The CDR3 covers 16 residues. CDR1 MDHEN and CDR2 SYDVKM come from the germline V gene. The chain's CDR3 is CASSPGVAGFSYEQYF. In DNA form, the CDR3 reads TGTGCCAGCAGTCCCGGGGTAGCGGGATTCTCCTACGAGCAGTACTTC.

The DNA for the CDR3 is TGTGCCAGCAGCAAAGATATATACGGGTATAGCAATCAGCCCCAGCATTTT. Translated, it gives CASSKDIYGYSNQPQHF. V and J are TRBV21-1 and TRBJ1-5. TRBV21-1 is shown as a pseudogene. CDR3 size: 17 residues.

This chain joins TRBV4-1 and TRBJ2-5; 12 bases match TRBD2. Germline CDR1 MGHRA, CDR2 YSYEKL. The CDR3 spans 16 residues. With 1 base clipped from V and 3 bases from J, the junction kept 3 bases outside the gene matches. CDR3: CASSQATSGGEETQYF. The CDR3 coding sequence is TGCGCCAGCAGCCAAGCGACTAGCGGGGGCGAAGAGACCCAGTACTTC.

The rearrangement links TRBV30 to TRBJ2-5; the match to TRBD1 covers 7 bases. Germline V lookup: CDR1 GTSNPN, CDR2 SVGIG (reference sequence). The CDR3 covers 15 residues. The V gene end was trimmed by 3 bases and the J gene end by 3 bases; junction bases not matched to a gene: 10. CDR3 residues: CAWSPRVQGKETQYF. CDR3 nucleotides: TGTGCCTGGAGCCCAAGGGTACAGGGGAAAGAGACCCAGTACTTC.

This chain links TRBV4-1 with TRBJ2-4, with D maybe TRBD1 (6 bases). The CDR3 is made up of 15 amino acids. Germline-derived CDR1 and CDR2 are MGHRA and YSYEKL. The V end lost 0 bases, the J end lost 3 bases, and 9 bases lay between the germline ends. The CDR3 loop reads CASSQDRGGKNIQYF. The DNA of the CDR3 is TGCGCCAGCAGCCAAGACAGGGGCGGCAAAAACATTCAGTACTTC.

CDR3 amino acids: CASSHHHMNTEAFF. CDR3 coding DNA: TGTGCCAGCAGCCATCACCACATGAACACTGAAGCTTTCTTT. The chain joins TRBV14 to TRBJ1-1, with no clear D. Looked up from germline, CDR1 is SGHDN and CDR2 is FVKESK. Trimming took 3 bases from V and 0 from J, leaving 8 bases between them. The CDR3 contains 14 residues.

Only one count was recorded for this clone. This chain links TRBV5-1 with TRBJ2-2; 9 nucleotides agree with TRBD2. The CDR3 spans 18 residues. V lost 1 base to trimming and J lost 1 base; unmatched junction nucleotides: 8. In germline, CDR1 is SGHRS, CDR2 YFSETQ. The CDR3 DNA follows: TGCGCCAGCAGCTTGATGGGCGGGAGGGCCCTGAACACCGGGGAGCTGTTTTTT. This encodes CASSLMGGRALNTGELFF.

J is TRBJ1-4 and V is TRBV27; D not certain. Deletions cut 3 bases from V and 8 bases from J, with 7 bases between. Germline V CDR1 and CDR2: MNHEY, SMNVEV (reference sequence). The CDR3 extends over 12 amino acids. CDR3 region: CASSFPGEKLFF. The DNA for the CDR3 is TGTGCCAGCAGTTTTCCGGGGGAAAAACTGTTTTTT.

The genes are TRBV30 and TRBJ2-5; the match to TRBD1 covers 9 bases. Germline CDR1 is GTSNPN and CDR2 is SVGIG (reference sequence). V gave up 3 bases and J gave up 7 bases; unmatched junction bases: 12. This CDR3 is built from 15 residues. In DNA, the CDR3 is TGTGCCTGGAGCCAGACCGCGGGACAGGGTGGGACCCAGTACTTC. Amino acid sequence: CAWSQTAGQGGTQYF.

The chain has TRBV7-9 and TRBJ1-1, with a weak D call TRBD1 (6 bases). V was trimmed by 5 bases and J by 3 bases, leaving 19 bases between them. Germline CDR1 SEHNR, CDR2 FQNEAQ (reference sequence). The CDR3 runs 16 residues. The CDR3 here is CASSDHAGQQYTEAFF. The CDR3 DNA follows: TGTGCCAGCAGCGATCATGCTGGACAGCAGTACACTGAAGCTTTCTTT.

The CDR3: CASSLNRGPDTQYF. The CDR3 coding sequence is TGTGCCAGCAGCTTGAACAGGGGCCCAGATACGCAGTATTTT. The chain links TRBV11-2 to TRBJ2-3, with 7 positions matching TRBD1. Germline V gene data show CDR1 as SGHAT and CDR2 as FQNNGV. This CDR3 comprises 14 residues. The V gene end was trimmed by 3 bases and the J gene end by 4 bases; junction bases not matched to a gene: 4.

The chain joins TRBV19 to TRBJ1-5; D is uncertain. Germline CDR1 reads LNHDA; CDR2 reads SQIVND (reference sequence). Trimming removed 5 bases from V and 7 bases from J, with 12 bases in between. CDR3 length equals 13 residues. CDR3 nucleotides: TGTGCCAGTAGTGCCTCAAAGGAGCAGCCCCAGCATTTT. Its protein is CASSASKEQPQHF.

This chain uses TRBV7-9 with TRBJ2-1, with D possibly TRBD2 on 5 matching bases. CDR1 SEHNR and CDR2 FQNEAQ come from the germline V gene (reference sequence). The CDR3 covers 14 residues. V lost 11 bases and J lost 0, with 14 bases in between. The CDR3 is CAAEGLSSYNEQFF. The CDR3 DNA follows: TGTGCCGCCGAGGGCTTATCCTCCTACAATGAGCAGTTCTTC.

The chain couples TRBV4-3 to TRBJ1-5; maybe TRBD1 (6 bases). The CDR3 is made up of 14 amino acids. Germline V gene sequence: CDR1 LGHNA, CDR2 YSLEER. V was shortened by 3 bases and J by 11 bases, with 17 bases between the two germline ends. For the CDR3, the DNA is TGCGCCAGCAGCCAGGCTCAGGGGAGCTATACCCAGCATTTT. Translating gives CASSQAQGSYTQHF.

The chain is built from TRBV4-2 and TRBJ1-2; no reliable D call. Trimming removed 2 bases at V and 7 bases at J, with 20 bases between. CDR3 length: 16 residues. Germline V CDR1 and CDR2: LGHNA, YNFKEQ. CDR3 sequence (DNA): TGTGCCAGCAGCCAAACCGCCCGACCAGGTTCTGGTGGCTACACCTTC. Protein sequence: CASSQTARPGSGGYTF.

This clone occurred a few times. The J gene is TRBJ2-7, the V gene TRBV19; D ambiguous. CDR3 length: 13 amino acids. The germline gives CDR1 LNHDA, CDR2 SQIVND (reference sequence). Trimming shortened V by 3 bases and J by 3 bases, and 9 bases separated the two germline ends. In DNA form, the CDR3 reads TGTGCCAGTAGTATTCAGCTAGGCTACGAGCAGTACTTC. Residues: CASSIQLGYEQYF.

The chain has TRBV28 and TRBJ1-2; TRBD1 agrees at 10 bases. Per the germline V gene, CDR1 is MDHEN and CDR2 is SYDVKM. V was pared by 3 bases and J by 6 bases, with 10 bases of the junction left unmatched. This CDR3 comprises 16 residues. The CDR3 region is CASSLLTGTGANGYTF. DNA for the CDR3: TGTGCCAGCAGTTTGCTCACAGGGACAGGGGCGAATGGCTACACCTTC.

The V gene is TRBV30, the J gene TRBJ2-6; a weak D match, TRBD1 (5 bases). The CDR3 extends over 15 amino acids. Germline CDR1 reads GTSNPN; CDR2 reads SVGIG (reference sequence). V was clipped by 2 bases and J by 3 bases, with 11 bases between them. CDR3 residues: CAWSIPGYGANVLTF. CDR3 coding DNA: TGTGCCTGGAGTATCCCAGGGTATGGGGCCAACGTCCTGACTTTC.